This entry lists 7 T cell receptor beta chains sequenced from one sample in a study of T cell responses to AZD1222 COVID-19 vaccine. Produced via immunoSEQ multiplex PCR; TCRdb's table is partial and in-frame only. The table lists approximately 110,000 clones, roughly 90% of them singletons, with about 4.8% in the top ten. Specimen: peripheral blood, collected on day 0 of AZD1222 vaccination. The receptors originated from an adult in good health.

The genes are TRBV11-1 and TRBJ2-3; D is undetermined. Trimming took off 5 bases at V and 4 bases at J, with 10 bases between the two ends. The CDR3 is 13 amino acids. CDR1 SGHAT and CDR2 FQDESV come from the germline V gene (reference sequence). The CDR3 reads CASSIGVADTQYF. CDR3 coding DNA: TGTGCCAGCAGCATAGGTGTCGCAGATACGCAGTATTTT.

The rearrangement uses TRBV6-5 and TRBJ1-2; D perhaps matches TRBD1 (5 bases). Germline V gives CDR1 MNHEY, CDR2 SVGAGI. This CDR3 comprises 15 residues. Trimming took 6 bases from V and 4 from J, leaving 18 bases between them. CDR3 DNA: TGTGCCAGCAGGTACAGGACGGAGGCCCGCTATGGCTACACCTTC. Translating it yields CASRYRTEARYGYTF.

This rearrangement joins TRBV5-1 to TRBJ2-7; no definite D call. Germline CDR1 reads SGHRS; CDR2 reads YFSETQ. The CDR3 has 16 amino acids. V lost 0 bases to trimming and J lost 0 bases, with 13 bases between them. CDR3 nucleotides: TGCGCCAGCAGCTTGGCCTTAAACACTTACTCCTACGAGCAGTACTTC. It translates to CASSLALNTYSYEQYF. Using reference TRBV5-1 and TRBJ2-7 for the parts outside the CDR3, the full variable domain is KAGVTQTPRYLIKTRGQQVTLSCSPISGHRSVSWYQQTPGQGLQFLFEYFSETQRNKGNFPGRFSGRQFSNSRSEMNVSTLELGDSALYLCASSLALNTYSYEQYFGPGTRLTVT.

The chain links TRBV5-1 to TRBJ2-1; 9 nucleotides align to TRBD2. This CDR3 comprises 15 residues. The germline V gene encodes CDR1 SGHRS and CDR2 YFSETQ. V gave up 4 bases and J gave up 7 bases; unmatched junction bases: 9. CDR3 sequence (DNA): TGCGCCAGCAGCCCAATAGCGGGAGTAAAGAATGAGCAGTTCTTC. It yields the protein CASSPIAGVKNEQFF.

The rearrangement joins TRBV7-9 to TRBJ2-2; 8 bases match TRBD1. The CDR3 is made up of 16 amino acids. Trimming at V came to 5 bases and at J to 0 bases, leaving 5 bases not matched to a gene. CDR1 SEHNR and CDR2 FQNEAQ come from the germline V gene (reference sequence). The CDR3 protein is CASSPRGQANTGELFF. The DNA of the CDR3 is TGTGCCAGCAGCCCACGGGGACAGGCGAACACCGGGGAGCTGTTTTTT.

The chain employs TRBV6-5 and TRBJ2-7; weak D call: TRBD2 (5 bases). Germline loops: CDR1 MNHEY, CDR2 SVGAGI. This CDR3 spans 15 amino acids. The ends were cut back, 1 base at V and 2 bases at J, with 12 bases in the middle. This CDR3 reads CASSYWAGRPYEQYF. For the CDR3, the DNA is TGTGCCAGCAGTTACTGGGCGGGTCGTCCCTACGAGCAGTACTTC.

The chain recombines TRBV19 with TRBJ2-6, with 8 bases identical to TRBD2. V lost 1 base, J lost 1 base, and 3 bases stayed unmatched. The CDR3 is 17 amino acids. Germline assignment: CDR1 LNHDA and CDR2 SQIVND (reference sequence). CDR3 DNA sequence: TGTGCCAGTAGTATAGGCCCGGGAGGGTCTGGGGCCAACGTCCTGACTTTC. Protein: CASSIGPGGSGANVLTF.